The 21 T cell receptor beta chains presented below share a single source sample, sequenced in a study of blood T cells in healthy people across ages. A second PCR of roughly 7 to 11 cycles used a sample-barcoded 5' primer and a J-beta primer mix. TCRdb used MiXCR to reprocess the 5' RACE reads, holding one entry per CDR3 protein. Of roughly 860,000 distinct CDR3 sequences listed, 62% are singletons. The sample taken for sequencing was blood. The receptors come from a man under 40 in good health.

This chain connects TRBV6-5 to TRBJ2-7, with 11 bases matching TRBD2. Looked up from germline, CDR1 is MNHEY and CDR2 is SVGAGI. There are 15 residues in the CDR3. Trimming at V came to 5 bases and at J to 4 bases, leaving 7 bases not matched to a gene. This chain's CDR3 is CASSRPSGGSYEQYF. The CDR3 coding sequence is TGTGCCAGCAGTCGACCTAGCGGGGGGAGTTACGAGCAGTACTTC.

The V and J genes are TRBV7-2 and TRBJ2-3, with D unclear. CDR1 is SGHTA and CDR2 is FQGNSA in the germline V gene. The CDR3 is 14 residues long. V was pared by 4 bases and J by 2 bases, with 10 bases between. The DNA of the CDR3 is TGTGCCAGCAGCTCCTCGACGAACACAGATACGCAGTATTTT. Protein sequence: CASSSSTNTDTQYF.

This clonotype showed up just once. The CDR3 DNA sequence: TGCAGCGTTGTCACAGGACAGATGACCAATGAGCAGTTCTTC. Translated, it gives CSVVTGQMTNEQFF. V gene TRBV29-1 combines with J gene TRBJ2-1; TRBD1 is a possible D gene (6 bases). Germline-derived CDR1 and CDR2 are SQVTM and ANQGSEA. V was pared by 4 bases and J by 6 bases, with 16 bases between. CDR3 length: 14 amino acids.

V gene TRBV7-2 combines with J gene TRBJ1-2, with D maybe TRBD1 (5 bases). Germline V gene sequence: CDR1 SGHTA, CDR2 FQGNSA. Trimming cost V 6 bases and J 1 base, with 15 bases left between them. The CDR3 runs 15 residues. This CDR3 is CASSPVETDNYGYTF. The CDR3 DNA follows: TGTGCCAGCAGTCCGGTAGAGACAGATAACTATGGCTACACCTTC.

As regards this clonotype: Germline is not matched at one junction end, which may reflect a read error. V gene TRBV29-1 combines with J gene TRBJ1-3, with D hard to call. Germline assignment: CDR1 SQVTM and CDR2 ANQGSEA. This CDR3 is 12 amino acids long. For the CDR3, the DNA is TGCAGCGTCAAGGACTCTGGAAACACCGTATATTTT. It yields the protein CSVKDSGNTVYF.

V gene TRBV12-3 or TRBV12-4 combines with J gene TRBJ2-7, with TRBD1 matching 9 bases. The J call may be in error: the DNA end matches TRBJ2-5 better. The CDR3 totals 15 residues. CDR3 in DNA: TGTGCCAGCAGTTTTGGGGGGACAGGGCAAGAGACCCAGTACTTC. This gives the protein CASSFGGTGQETQYF.

The chain couples TRBV4-3 to TRBJ2-1, with 7 bases lining up with TRBD2. Germline loops: CDR1 LGHNA, CDR2 YSLEER. J lost 8 bases, V lost 3 bases, and 10 bases had no gene match. CDR3 length: 15 residues. DNA of the CDR3: TGCGCCAGCAGCCATCTCGAGGGAGGGAGGGATGAGCAGTTCTTC. Protein: CASSHLEGGRDEQFF.

The chain carries TRBV7-2 and TRBJ2-7; the D is unclear. This CDR3 contains 15 residues. CDR1 is SGHTA and CDR2 is FQGNSA in the germline V gene. V dropped 4 bases and J dropped 0 bases, with 13 bases sitting between them. The CDR3 DNA reads as TGTGCCAGCAGCTACGGGCTTTCGAGCTCCTACGAGCAGTACTTC. Translating it yields CASSYGLSSSYEQYF.

The genes are TRBV29-1 and TRBJ1-1; D not certain. Germline CDR1 SQVTM, CDR2 ANQGSEA. There are 13 residues in the CDR3. The germline V and J ends were trimmed by 7 bases and 2 bases, with 14 bases remaining between them. In nucleotides, the CDR3 is TGCAGCGCTGGACGGCCCGCCAACACTGAAGCTTTCTTT. It specifies CSAGRPANTEAFF.

On this clonotype itself: The junction differs from germline at one of its ends, possibly a read error. The V call is TRBV5-1, the J call TRBJ2-3; D is uncertain. The CDR3 sequence is 13 residues long. Germline CDR1 reads SGHRS; CDR2 reads YFSETQ. The CDR3 spells CASSSRRADAQYF. The CDR3 nucleotides read TGCGCCAGCAGCTCCCGTAGGGCAGATGCGCAGTATTTT.

The V call is TRBV5-1, the J call TRBJ1-1, with 7 bases lining up with TRBD1. The CDR3 is 14 amino acids. With V trimmed by 0 bases and J by 4 bases, 3 bases remained unmatched. Germline loops: CDR1 SGHRS, CDR2 YFSETQ. The CDR3 DNA follows: TGCGCCAGCAGCTTGGAGGGACAGAGCACTGAAGCTTTCTTT. Its protein is CASSLEGQSTEAFF.

The gene calls are TRBV12-3 or TRBV12-4 and TRBJ1-3; D not certain. The germline V and J ends were trimmed by 2 bases and 3 bases, with 14 bases remaining between them. This CDR3 spans 16 amino acids. The DNA for the CDR3 is TGTGCCAGCAGTTTATCAACAGAGAACCTTGGAAACACCATATATTTT. Its protein is CASSLSTENLGNTIYF.

The chain has TRBV20-1 and TRBJ1-5, with D possibly TRBD1 on 6 matching bases. This CDR3 is built from 17 residues. Germline V lookup: CDR1 DFQATT, CDR2 SNEGSKA (reference sequence). Trimming removed 1 base from V and 0 bases from J, with 16 bases in between. The CDR3 nucleotides are TGCAGTGCTAGAGTCCAGGGGATTTCTTATAGCAATCAGCCCCAGCATTTT. This translates into CSARVQGISYSNQPQHF.

The rearrangement uses TRBV9 and TRBJ2-7, with 9 bases aligning to TRBD1. Looked up from germline, CDR1 is SGDLS and CDR2 is YYNGEE. The length of the CDR3 is 15 residues. The J segment lost 3 bases and the V segment lost 3 bases, leaving 7 bases of the junction unmatched. This chain's CDR3 is CASSDRDRVRYEQYF. Here the CDR3 DNA reads TGTGCCAGCAGCGACCGGGACAGGGTCCGCTACGAGCAGTACTTC. Drawing the rest from reference TRBV9 and TRBJ2-7, the complete variable domain is DSGVTQTPKHLITATGQRVTLRCSPRSGDLSVYWYQQSLDQGLQFLIQYYNGEERAKGNILERFSAQQFPDLHSELNLSSLELGDSALYFCASSDRDRVRYEQYFGPGTRLTVT.

V gene TRBV6-1 combines with J gene TRBJ1-5, with no clear D. Germline V lookup: CDR1 MNHNS, CDR2 SASEGT. V lost 2 bases and J lost 3, with 5 bases in between. CDR3 length: 13 amino acids. Written as DNA, the CDR3 is TGTGCCAGCAGTGAACACCTCAATCAGCCCCAGCATTTT. This encodes CASSEHLNQPQHF.

J is TRBJ2-5 and V is TRBV30; tentatively, D is TRBD2 (7 bases). Gene TRBJ2-7 matches the end of the DNA better, so the J call may be wrong. The CDR3 covers 15 residues. Germline-derived CDR1 and CDR2 are GTSNPN and SVGIG (reference sequence). For the CDR3, the DNA is TGTGCCTGGAGTGTACTGGGCGGGGGCGGCTACGAGCAGTACTTC. Translated, it gives CAWSVLGGGGYEQYF.

Here the CDR3 DNA reads TGCGCCAGCAGCTTGGGACGACAGGTGGACGAGCAGTACTTC. This sequence encodes CASSLGRQVDEQYF. The V and J genes are TRBV4-3 and TRBJ2-7; weak D call: TRBD1 (6 bases). The V gene's germline CDR1 is LGHNA and CDR2 YSLEER. The CDR3 has 14 amino acids. Trimming shortened V by 5 bases and J by 5 bases, and 16 bases separated the two germline ends.

This clonotype was picked up a small number of times. The rearrangement uses TRBV9 and TRBJ2-3; TRBD1 agrees at 9 bases. Per the germline V gene, CDR1 is SGDLS and CDR2 is YYNGEE. The CDR3 spans 18 residues. V was clipped by 3 bases and J by 7 bases; unmatched bases: 18. Written as DNA, the CDR3 is TGTGCCAGCAGCGCCATAAGGGGGGGACAGGGTGCAAAGAATACGCAGTATTTT. It codes for CASSAIRGGQGAKNTQYF.

This rearrangement joins TRBV2 to TRBJ2-1, with 13 bases identical to TRBD2. The CDR3 is 14 residues long. J gave up 9 bases and V 5 bases, and 4 bases lay outside the gene matches. Germline V gene data show CDR1 as SNHLY and CDR2 as FYNNEI. The CDR3 region has the DNA TGTGCCAGCAGTATACGGACTAGCGGGGGTGAGCAGTTCTTC. Amino acid sequence: CASSIRTSGGEQFF. Based on the CDR3 plus reference TRBV2 and TRBJ2-1, the full variable domain is EPEVTQTPSHQVTQMGQEVILRCVPISNHLYFYWYRQILGQKVEFLVSFYNNEISEKSEIFDDQFSVERPDGSNFTLKIRSTKLEDSAMYFCASSIRTSGGEQFFGPGTRLTVL.

The V call is TRBV20-1, the J call TRBJ1-5; TRBD1 matches 10 bases. In germline, CDR1 is DFQATT, CDR2 SNEGSKA (reference sequence). J lost 2 bases, V lost 3 bases, and 10 bases had no gene match. This CDR3 comprises 17 residues. The CDR3 is CSARRDRGTSGNQPQHF. In DNA, the CDR3 is TGCAGTGCTAGGAGGGACAGGGGCACGTCGGGCAATCAGCCCCAGCATTTT.

The rearrangement links TRBV7-2 to TRBJ2-7, with D uncertain. This CDR3 has 12 amino acids. Germline lookup yields CDR1 SGHTA and CDR2 FQGNSA. Trimming left V 5 bases short and J 0 bases short, with 5 bases between. The CDR3 is CASSEYSYEQYF. CDR3 bases: TGTGCCAGCAGCGAATACTCCTACGAGCAGTACTTC.